The entry below describes one T cell receptor beta chain. V was trimmed by 6 bases and J by 2 bases, leaving 17 bases between them. The germline CDR1 and CDR2 sequences are SGHTA and FQGNSA. The CDR3 runs to 16 residues. This record comes from a study of CD8 T cells in Susac syndrome. RNA, at about 0.45 to 1 ug, was reverse transcribed with random hexamers. Amplification of TCR beta CDR3 was carried out by immunoSEQ multiplex PCR, which covered 54 Vbeta and 13 Jbeta segments. TCRdb re-derived calls from the immunoSEQ multiplex PCR reads in MiXCR, one entry per CDR3 protein. There are about 110,000 distinct CDR3 sequences in the sample; roughly 96% occur only once, and 0.096% lies in the top ten.

Source material: CD4+ T cells from PBMCs. V usage is TRBV7-2 and J usage is TRBJ2-1; possibly TRBD2 for D (7 bases). The receptor was derived from a human donor in good health. CDR3 region: CASRPGGRGAYNEQFF. For the CDR3, the DNA is TGTGCCAGCAGACCCGGAGGGAGGGGGGCCTACAATGAGCAGTTCTTC.